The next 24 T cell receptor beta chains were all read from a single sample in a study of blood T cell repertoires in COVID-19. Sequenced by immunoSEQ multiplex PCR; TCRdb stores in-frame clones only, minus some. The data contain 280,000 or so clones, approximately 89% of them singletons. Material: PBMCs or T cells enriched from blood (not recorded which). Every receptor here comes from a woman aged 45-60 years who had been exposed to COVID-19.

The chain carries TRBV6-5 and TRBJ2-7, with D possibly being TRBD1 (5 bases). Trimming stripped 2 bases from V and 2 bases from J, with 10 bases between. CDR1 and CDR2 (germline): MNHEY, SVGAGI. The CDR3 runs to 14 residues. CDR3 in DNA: TGTGCCAGCAGTTACGGGGCAGGGCCCTACGAGCAGTACTTC. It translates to CASSYGAGPYEQYF.

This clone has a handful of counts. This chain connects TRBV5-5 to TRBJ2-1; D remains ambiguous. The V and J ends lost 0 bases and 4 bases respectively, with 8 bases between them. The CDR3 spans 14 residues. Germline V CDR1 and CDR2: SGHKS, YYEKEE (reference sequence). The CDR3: CASSLEFEYNEQFF. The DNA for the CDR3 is TGTGCCAGCAGCTTGGAGTTTGAGTACAATGAGCAGTTCTTC. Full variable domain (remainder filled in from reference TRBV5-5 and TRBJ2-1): DAGVTQSPTHLIKTRGQQVTLRCSPISGHKSVSWYQQVLGQGPQFIFQYYEKEERGRGNFPDRFSARQFPNYSSELNVNALLLGDSALYLCASSLEFEYNEQFFGPGTRLTVL.

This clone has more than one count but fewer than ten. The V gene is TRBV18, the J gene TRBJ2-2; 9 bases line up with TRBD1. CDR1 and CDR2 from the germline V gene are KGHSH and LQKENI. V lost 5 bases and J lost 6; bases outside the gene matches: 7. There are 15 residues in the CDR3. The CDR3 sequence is CASSSGTGMAGELFF. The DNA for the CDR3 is TGTGCCAGCTCATCCGGGACAGGGATGGCCGGGGAGCTGTTTTTT.

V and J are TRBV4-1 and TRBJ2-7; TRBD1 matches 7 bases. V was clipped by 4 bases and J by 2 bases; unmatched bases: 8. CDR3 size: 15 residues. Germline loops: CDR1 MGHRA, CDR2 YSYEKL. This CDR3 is CASSLDRSGPYEQYF. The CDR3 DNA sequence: TGCGCCAGCAGCCTGGACAGGTCCGGACCCTACGAGCAGTACTTC.

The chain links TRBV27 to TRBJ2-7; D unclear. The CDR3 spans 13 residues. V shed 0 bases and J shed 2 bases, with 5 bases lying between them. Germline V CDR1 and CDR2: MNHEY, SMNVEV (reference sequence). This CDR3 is CASSLSYTYEQYF. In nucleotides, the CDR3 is TGTGCCAGCAGTTTATCGTACACCTACGAGCAGTACTTC.

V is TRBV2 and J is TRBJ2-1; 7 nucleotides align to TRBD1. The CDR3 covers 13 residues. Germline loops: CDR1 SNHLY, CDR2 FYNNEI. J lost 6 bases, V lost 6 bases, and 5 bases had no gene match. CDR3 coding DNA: TGTGCCAGCAGACAGACAGGGTTCAATGAGCAGTTCTTC. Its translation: CASRQTGFNEQFF.

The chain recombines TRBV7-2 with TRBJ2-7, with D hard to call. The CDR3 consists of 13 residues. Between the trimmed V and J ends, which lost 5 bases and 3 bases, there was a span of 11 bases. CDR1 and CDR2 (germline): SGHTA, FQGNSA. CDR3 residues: CASSNPAGYEQYF. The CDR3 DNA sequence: TGTGCCAGCAGCAACCCGGCAGGCTACGAGCAGTACTTC.

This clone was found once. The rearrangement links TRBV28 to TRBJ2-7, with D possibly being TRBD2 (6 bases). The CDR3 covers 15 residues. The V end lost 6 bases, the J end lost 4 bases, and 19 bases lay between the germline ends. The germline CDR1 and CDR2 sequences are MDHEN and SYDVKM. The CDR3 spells CASRKSPGLQYEQYF. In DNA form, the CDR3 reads TGTGCCAGCAGAAAATCGCCGGGACTCCAATACGAGCAGTACTTC.

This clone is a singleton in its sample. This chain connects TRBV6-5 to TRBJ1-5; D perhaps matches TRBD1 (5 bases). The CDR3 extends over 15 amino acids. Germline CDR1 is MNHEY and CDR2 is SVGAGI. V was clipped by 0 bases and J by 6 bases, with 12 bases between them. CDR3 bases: TGTGCCAGCAGTTACTCTGGGGGGGAGAGTCAGCCCCAGCATTTT. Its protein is CASSYSGGESQPQHF.

This CDR3 is CASTPTGNYGYTF. CDR3 nucleotides: TGTGCCAGCACCCCGACAGGAAACTATGGCTACACCTTC. The V gene is TRBV2, the J gene TRBJ1-2; TRBD1 is a possible D gene (6 bases). Germline assignment: CDR1 SNHLY and CDR2 FYNNEI. V was clipped by 7 bases and J by 2 bases, with 11 bases between them. The CDR3 consists of 13 residues.

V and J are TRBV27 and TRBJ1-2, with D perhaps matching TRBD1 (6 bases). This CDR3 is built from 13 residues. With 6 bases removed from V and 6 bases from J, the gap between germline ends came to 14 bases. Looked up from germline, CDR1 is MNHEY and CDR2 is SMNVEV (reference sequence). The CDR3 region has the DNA TGTGCCAGCAGCATAACAGGGAGGGATGGCTACACCTTC. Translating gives CASSITGRDGYTF.

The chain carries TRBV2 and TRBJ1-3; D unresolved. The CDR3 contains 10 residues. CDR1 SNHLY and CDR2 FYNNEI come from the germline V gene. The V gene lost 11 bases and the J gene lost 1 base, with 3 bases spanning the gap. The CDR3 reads CALSGNTIYF. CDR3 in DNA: TGTGCCCTTTCTGGAAACACCATATATTTT.

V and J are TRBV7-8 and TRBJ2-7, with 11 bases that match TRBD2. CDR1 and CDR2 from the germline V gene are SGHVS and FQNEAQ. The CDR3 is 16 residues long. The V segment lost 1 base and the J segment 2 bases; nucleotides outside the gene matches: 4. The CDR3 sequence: CASSLVSSGGPYEQYF. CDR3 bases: TGTGCCAGCAGCTTAGTATCTAGCGGGGGGCCCTACGAGCAGTACTTC.

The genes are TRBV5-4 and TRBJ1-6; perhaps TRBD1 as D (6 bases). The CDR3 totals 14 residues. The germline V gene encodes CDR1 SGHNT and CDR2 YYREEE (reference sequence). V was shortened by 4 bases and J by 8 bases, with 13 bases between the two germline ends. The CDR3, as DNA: TGTGCCAGCAGCAAAACAGGGCTGGATTCACCCCTCCACTTT. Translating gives CASSKTGLDSPLHF.

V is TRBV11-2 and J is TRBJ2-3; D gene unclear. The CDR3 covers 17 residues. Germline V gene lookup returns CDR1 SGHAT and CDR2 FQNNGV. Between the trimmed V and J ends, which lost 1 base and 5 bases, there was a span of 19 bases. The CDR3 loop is CASSLGQSQYDGDTQYF. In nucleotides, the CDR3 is TGTGCCAGCAGCTTAGGGCAGTCTCAGTACGATGGAGATACGCAGTATTTT.

DNA of the CDR3: TGTGCCAGCAGTTACCCCGGGACACTGAACACCGGGGAGCTGTTTTTT. Protein product: CASSYPGTLNTGELFF. The chain is built from TRBV6-5 and TRBJ2-2; tentatively, D is TRBD1 (6 bases). V dropped 2 bases and J dropped 1 base, with 11 bases sitting between them. This CDR3 contains 16 residues. Per the germline V gene, CDR1 is MNHEY and CDR2 is SVGAGI.

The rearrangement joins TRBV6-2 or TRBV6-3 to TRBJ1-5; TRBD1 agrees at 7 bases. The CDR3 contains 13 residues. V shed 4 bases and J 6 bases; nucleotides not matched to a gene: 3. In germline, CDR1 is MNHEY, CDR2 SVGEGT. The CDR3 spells CASSFRGSQPQHF. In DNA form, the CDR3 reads TGTGCCAGCAGTTTCAGGGGGAGTCAGCCCCAGCATTTT.

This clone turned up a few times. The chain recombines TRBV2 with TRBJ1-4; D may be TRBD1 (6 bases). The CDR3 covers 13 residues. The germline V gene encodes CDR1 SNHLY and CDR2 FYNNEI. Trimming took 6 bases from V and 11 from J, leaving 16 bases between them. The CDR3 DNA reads TGTGCCAGCAGCCCCGACTCGGACAGTAAACTGTTTTTT. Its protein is CASSPDSDSKLFF.

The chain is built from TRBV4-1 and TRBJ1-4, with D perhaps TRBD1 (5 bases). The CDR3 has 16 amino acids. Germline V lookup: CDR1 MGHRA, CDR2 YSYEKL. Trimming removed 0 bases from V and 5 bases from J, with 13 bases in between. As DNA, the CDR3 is TGCGCCAGCAGCCAAGATTATGCAGGGTCGAATGAAAAACTGTTTTTT. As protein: CASSQDYAGSNEKLFF.

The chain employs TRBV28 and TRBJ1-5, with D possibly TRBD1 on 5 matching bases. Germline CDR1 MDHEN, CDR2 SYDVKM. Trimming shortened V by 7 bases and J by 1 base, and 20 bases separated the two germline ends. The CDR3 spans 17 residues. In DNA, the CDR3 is TGTGCCAGCACCTTGGGGCGACAGTCAATCAGCAATCAGCCCCAGCATTTT. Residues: CASTLGRQSISNQPQHF.

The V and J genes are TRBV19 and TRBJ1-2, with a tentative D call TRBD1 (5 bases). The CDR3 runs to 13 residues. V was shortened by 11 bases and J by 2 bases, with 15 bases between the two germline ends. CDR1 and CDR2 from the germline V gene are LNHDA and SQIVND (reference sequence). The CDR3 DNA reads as TGTGCCGCACGCCCTCAGGGCAACTATGGCTACACCTTC. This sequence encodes CAARPQGNYGYTF.

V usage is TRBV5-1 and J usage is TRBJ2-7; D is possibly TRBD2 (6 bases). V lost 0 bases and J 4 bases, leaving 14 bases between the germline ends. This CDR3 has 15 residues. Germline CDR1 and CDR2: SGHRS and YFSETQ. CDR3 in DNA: TGCGCCAGCAGCTTGGTGACGGGACTCAAATACGAGCAGTACTTC. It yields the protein CASSLVTGLKYEQYF.

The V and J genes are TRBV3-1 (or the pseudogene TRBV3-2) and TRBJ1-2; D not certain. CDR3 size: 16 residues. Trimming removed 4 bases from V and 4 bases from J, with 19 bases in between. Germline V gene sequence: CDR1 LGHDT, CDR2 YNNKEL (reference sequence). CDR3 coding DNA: TGTGCCAGCAGCCCCACCCCGGGAGATCGAACCTATGGCTACACCTTC. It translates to CASSPTPGDRTYGYTF.

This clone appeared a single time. CDR3 DNA: TGCAGCGTCCGAGACAGGGTCGGCTACACCTTC. Encoded protein: CSVRDRVGYTF. The chain recombines TRBV29-1 with TRBJ1-2; 7 bases are shared with TRBD1. Trimming at V came to 6 bases and at J to 8 bases, leaving 6 bases not matched to a gene. The CDR3 has 11 amino acids. Germline V CDR1 and CDR2: SQVTM, ANQGSEA.